This section outlines one T cell receptor beta chain sequence together with its context. The data derive from a study of control samples from healthy donors and cancer patients. Produced via immunoSEQ multiplex PCR; TCRdb's table is partial and in-frame only. The sample consists of 150,000 to 200,000 clones, 85% to 95% of them appearing once. Germline V gives CDR1 SGDLS, CDR2 YYNGEE. The V gene end was trimmed by 0 bases and the J gene end by 4 bases; junction bases not matched to a gene: 3. The CDR3 spans 14 residues. The source material was blood. This receptor was taken from a woman aged 55 to 70 in good health. This rearrangement joins TRBV9 to TRBJ2-5, with 7 bases fitting TRBD2. For the CDR3, the DNA is TGTGCCAGCAGCGTAGACCTAGCGGCAGAGACCCAGTACTTC. Protein product: CASSVDLAAETQYF.